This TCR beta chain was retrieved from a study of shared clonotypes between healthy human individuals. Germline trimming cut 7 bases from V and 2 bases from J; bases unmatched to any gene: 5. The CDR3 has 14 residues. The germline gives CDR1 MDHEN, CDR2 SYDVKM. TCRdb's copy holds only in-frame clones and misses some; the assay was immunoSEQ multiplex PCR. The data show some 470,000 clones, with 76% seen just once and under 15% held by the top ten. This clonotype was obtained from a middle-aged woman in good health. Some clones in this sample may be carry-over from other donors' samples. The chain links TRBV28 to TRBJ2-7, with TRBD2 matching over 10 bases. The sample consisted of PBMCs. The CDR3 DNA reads TGTGCCAGCACCCGAGCGGGAGGGGCCTACGAGCAGTACTTC. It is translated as CASTRAGGAYEQYF.